Shown below are 5 T cell receptor beta chains from a single sample sequenced in a study of T cells in Graves' hyperthyroidism and ophthalmopathy. There were TCR beta CDR3 regions amplified from RNA transcripts. The primer set for the first-round RT-PCR of the TCR CDR3 was HTBI. TCRdb reprocessed the multiplex PCR reads via MiXCR and lists one record per CDR3 protein. The sample comprises approximately 690,000 distinct CDR3 sequences, 20% of which are singletons, and 34% rests with the top ten. The sequenced sample was blood. These receptor sequences come from a man in his thirties or forties with Graves' ophthalmopathy.

The table lists this clonotype with many counts. The chain carries TRBV12-3 or TRBV12-4 and TRBJ1-5, with a tentative D call TRBD1 (5 bases). The CDR3 runs 17 residues. V lost 1 base to trimming and J lost 0 bases, with 13 bases between them. This chain's CDR3 is CASSLEQGLYSNQPQHF. CDR3 DNA: TGTGCCAGCAGTTTAGAGCAGGGCCTATATAGCAATCAGCCCCAGCATTTT.

The V and J genes are TRBV30 and TRBJ1-1; 11 bases are shared with TRBD1. Trimming cost V 3 bases and J 5 bases; bases outside gene matches: 5. Germline V gene sequence: CDR1 GTSNPN, CDR2 SVGIG (reference sequence). The CDR3 covers 14 residues. The CDR3 sequence: CAWRGTGGYTEAFF. CDR3 bases: TGTGCCTGGAGGGGGACAGGGGGATATACTGAAGCTTTCTTT.

The chain couples TRBV29-1 to TRBJ2-2, with 10 bases identical to TRBD1. The germline gives CDR1 SQVTM, CDR2 ANQGSEA. CDR3 size: 15 residues. Germline trimming cut 3 bases from V and 6 bases from J; bases unmatched to any gene: 7. The CDR3 DNA reads TGCAGCGTTGAGGGGAGGGGACAGGGGTCCGGGGAGCTGTTTTTT. Amino acids: CSVEGRGQGSGELFF.

This rearrangement joins TRBV6-1 to TRBJ2-1, with a weak D call TRBD1 (6 bases). V lost 6 bases, J lost 7 bases, and 16 bases lay in between. The CDR3 runs to 14 residues. Germline CDR1 MNHNS, CDR2 SASEGT. CDR3 residues: CASRLSRRGNEQFF. CDR3 DNA: TGTGCCAGCAGACTGAGTCGAAGGGGGAATGAGCAGTTCTTC.

This clonotype was counted many times. The chain has TRBV28 and TRBJ1-1; D is uncertain. Per germline, CDR1 MDHEN and CDR2 SYDVKM. This CDR3 has 13 residues. V was pared by 2 bases and J by 3 bases, with 7 bases between. The CDR3 coding sequence is TGTGCCAGCAGTTTAAACAGAGACACTGAAGCTTTCTTT. The encoded protein is CASSLNRDTEAFF.